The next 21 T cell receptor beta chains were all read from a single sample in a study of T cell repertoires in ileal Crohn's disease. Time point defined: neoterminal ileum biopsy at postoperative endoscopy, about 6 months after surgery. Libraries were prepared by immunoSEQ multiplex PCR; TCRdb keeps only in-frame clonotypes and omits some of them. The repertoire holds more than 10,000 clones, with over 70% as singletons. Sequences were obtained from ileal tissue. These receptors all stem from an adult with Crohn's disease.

Written as DNA, the CDR3 is TGCGCCAGCAGCCAAGACTCAGGCTTCTCTGGAAACACCATATATTTT. Its protein product is CASSQDSGFSGNTIYF. The chain has TRBV4-1 and TRBJ1-3; no clear D gene. With 0 bases removed from V and 0 bases from J, the gap between germline ends came to 9 bases. The germline CDR1 and CDR2 sequences are MGHRA and YSYEKL. CDR3 length: 16 residues.

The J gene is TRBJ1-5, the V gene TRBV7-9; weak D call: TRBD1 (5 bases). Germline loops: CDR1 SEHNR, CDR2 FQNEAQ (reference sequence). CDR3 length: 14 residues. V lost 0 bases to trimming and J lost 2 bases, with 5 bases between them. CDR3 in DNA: TGTGCCAGCAGCTTAGCAGGGGGCAATCAGCCCCAGCATTTT. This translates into CASSLAGGNQPQHF.

This CDR3 is CASSRIGTVGTDTQYF. CDR3 sequence (DNA): TGTGCCAGCAGCCGTATCGGGACAGTGGGCACAGATACGCAGTATTTT. The gene calls are TRBV14 and TRBJ2-3, with 7 bases aligning to TRBD1. This CDR3 is 16 amino acids long. The germline gives CDR1 SGHDN, CDR2 FVKESK. With 4 bases clipped from V and 1 base from J, the junction kept 8 bases outside the gene matches.

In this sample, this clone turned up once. CDR3 region: CAGRGGTSCYEQYF. CDR3 bases: TGCGCCGGGAGGGGGGGCACATCTTGTTACGAGCAGTACTTC. The rearrangement joins TRBV10-1 to TRBJ2-7, with D maybe TRBD2 (7 bases). The CDR3 spans 14 residues. The germline V gene encodes CDR1 WNHNN and CDR2 SYGVQD (reference sequence). Trimming removed 11 bases at V and 4 bases at J, with 21 bases between.

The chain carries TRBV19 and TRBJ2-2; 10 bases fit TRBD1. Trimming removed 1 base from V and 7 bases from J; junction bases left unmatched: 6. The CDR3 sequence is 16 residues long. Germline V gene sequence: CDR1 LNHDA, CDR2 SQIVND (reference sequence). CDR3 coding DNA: TGTGCCAGTAGTATAGGAGACAGGGGGCTTGTCGGGGAGCTGTTTTTT. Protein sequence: CASSIGDRGLVGELFF. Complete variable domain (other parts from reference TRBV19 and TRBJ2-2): DGGITQSPKYLFRKEGQNVTLSCEQNLNHDAMYWYRQDPGQGLRLIYYSQIVNDFQKGDIAEGYSVSREKKESFPLTVTSAQKNPTAFYLCASSIGDRGLVGELFFGEGSRLTVL.

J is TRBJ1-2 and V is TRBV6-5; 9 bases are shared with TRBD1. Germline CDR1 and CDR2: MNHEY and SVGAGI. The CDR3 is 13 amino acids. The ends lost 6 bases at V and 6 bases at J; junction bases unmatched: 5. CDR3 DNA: TGTGCCAGCAGGCGCCGGGACAGGGATGGCTACACCTTC. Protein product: CASRRRDRDGYTF.

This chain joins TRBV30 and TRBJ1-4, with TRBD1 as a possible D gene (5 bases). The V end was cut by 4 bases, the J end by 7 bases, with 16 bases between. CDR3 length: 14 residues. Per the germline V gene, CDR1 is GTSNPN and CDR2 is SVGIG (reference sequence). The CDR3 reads CAWTPLGVVEKLFF. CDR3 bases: TGTGCCTGGACGCCATTAGGGGTAGTTGAAAAACTGTTTTTT. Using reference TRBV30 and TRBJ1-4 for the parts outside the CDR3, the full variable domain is SQTIHQWPATLVQPVGSPLSLECTVEGTSNPNLYWYRQAAGRGLQLLFYSVGIGQISSEVPQNLSASRPQDRQFILSSKKLLLSDSGFYLCAWTPLGVVEKLFFGSGTQLSVL.

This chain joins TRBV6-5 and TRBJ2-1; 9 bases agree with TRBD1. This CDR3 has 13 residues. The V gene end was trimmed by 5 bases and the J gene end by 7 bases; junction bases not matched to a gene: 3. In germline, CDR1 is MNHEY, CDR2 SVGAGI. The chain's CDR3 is CASSKQGANEQFF. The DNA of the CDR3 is TGTGCCAGCAGTAAACAGGGGGCAAATGAGCAGTTCTTC.

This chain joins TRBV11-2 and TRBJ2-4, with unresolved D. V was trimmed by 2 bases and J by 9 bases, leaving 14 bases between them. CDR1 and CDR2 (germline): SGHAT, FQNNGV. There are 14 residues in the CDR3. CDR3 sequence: CASSLSIRVGIQYF. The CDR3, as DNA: TGTGCCAGCAGCTTAAGTATCCGGGTGGGCATTCAGTACTTC.

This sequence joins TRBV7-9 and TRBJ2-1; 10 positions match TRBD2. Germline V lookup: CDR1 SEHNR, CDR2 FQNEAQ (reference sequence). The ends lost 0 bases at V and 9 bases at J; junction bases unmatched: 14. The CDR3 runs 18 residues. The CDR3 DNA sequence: TGTGCCAGCAGCTTAGCATCCCAGCGGGGGGGATGGGTTGGTGAGCAGTTCTTC. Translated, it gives CASSLASQRGGWVGEQFF.

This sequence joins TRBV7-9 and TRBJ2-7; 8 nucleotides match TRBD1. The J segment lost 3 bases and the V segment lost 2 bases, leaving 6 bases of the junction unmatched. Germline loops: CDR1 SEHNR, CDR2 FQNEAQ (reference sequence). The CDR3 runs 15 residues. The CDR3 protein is CASSLKDRALYEQYF. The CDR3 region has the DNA TGTGCCAGCAGCTTAAAGGACAGGGCTCTCTACGAGCAGTACTTC.

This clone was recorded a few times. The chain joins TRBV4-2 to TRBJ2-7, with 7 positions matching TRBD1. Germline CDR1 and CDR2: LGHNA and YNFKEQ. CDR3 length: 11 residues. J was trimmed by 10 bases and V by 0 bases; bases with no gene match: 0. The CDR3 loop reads CASSQEGGQYF. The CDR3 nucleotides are TGTGCCAGCAGCCAAGAAGGGGGCCAGTACTTC.

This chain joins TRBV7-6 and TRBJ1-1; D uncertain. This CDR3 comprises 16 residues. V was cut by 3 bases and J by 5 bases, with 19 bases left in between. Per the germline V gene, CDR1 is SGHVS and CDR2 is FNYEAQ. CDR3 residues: CASSFGGLGSETEAFF. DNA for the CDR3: TGTGCCAGCAGCTTTGGTGGTCTGGGGAGTGAGACTGAAGCTTTCTTT.

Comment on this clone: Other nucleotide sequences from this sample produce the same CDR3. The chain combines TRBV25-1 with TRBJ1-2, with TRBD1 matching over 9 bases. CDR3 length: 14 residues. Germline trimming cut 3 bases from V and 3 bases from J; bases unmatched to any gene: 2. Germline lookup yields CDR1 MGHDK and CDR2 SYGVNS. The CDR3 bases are TGTGCCAGCAGTGAGACAGGGGGGTACTATGGCTACACCTTC. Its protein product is CASSETGGYYGYTF.

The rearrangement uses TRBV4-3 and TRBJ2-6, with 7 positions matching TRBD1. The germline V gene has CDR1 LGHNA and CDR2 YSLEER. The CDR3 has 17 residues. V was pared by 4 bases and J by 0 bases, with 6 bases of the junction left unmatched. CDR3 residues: CASSPVGDSSGANVLTF. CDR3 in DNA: TGCGCCAGCAGCCCGGTCGGGGACAGCTCTGGGGCCAACGTCCTGACTTTC.

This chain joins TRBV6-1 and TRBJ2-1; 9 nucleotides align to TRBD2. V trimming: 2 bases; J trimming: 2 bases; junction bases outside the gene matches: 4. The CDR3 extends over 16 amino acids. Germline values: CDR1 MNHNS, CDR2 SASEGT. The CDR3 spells CASSESIAGAYNEQFF. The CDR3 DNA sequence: TGTGCCAGCAGTGAATCAATAGCGGGGGCCTACAATGAGCAGTTCTTC.

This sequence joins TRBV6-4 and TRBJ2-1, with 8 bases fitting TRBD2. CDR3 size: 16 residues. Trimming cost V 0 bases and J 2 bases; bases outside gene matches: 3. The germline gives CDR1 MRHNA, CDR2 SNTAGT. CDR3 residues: CASSDSGGGTYNEQFF. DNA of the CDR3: TGTGCCAGCAGTGACTCCGGGGGGGGGACCTACAATGAGCAGTTCTTC.

For the CDR3, the DNA is TGTGCCAGCAGCTTGAGGGGAAGAGCTTTCTTT. Its protein product is CASSLRGRAFF. The chain has TRBV5-6 and TRBJ1-1, with D possibly matching TRBD1 (5 bases). The CDR3 is 11 amino acids. Deletions cut 1 base from V and 10 bases from J, with 8 bases between. The germline CDR1 and CDR2 sequences are SGHDT and YYEEEE.

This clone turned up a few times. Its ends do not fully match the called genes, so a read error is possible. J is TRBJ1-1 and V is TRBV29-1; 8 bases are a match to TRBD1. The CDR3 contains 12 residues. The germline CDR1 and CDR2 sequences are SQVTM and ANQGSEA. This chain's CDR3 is CSVENFGTGPPF. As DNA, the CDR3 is TGCAGCGTTGAAAATTTCGGGACAGGACCTCCATTT.

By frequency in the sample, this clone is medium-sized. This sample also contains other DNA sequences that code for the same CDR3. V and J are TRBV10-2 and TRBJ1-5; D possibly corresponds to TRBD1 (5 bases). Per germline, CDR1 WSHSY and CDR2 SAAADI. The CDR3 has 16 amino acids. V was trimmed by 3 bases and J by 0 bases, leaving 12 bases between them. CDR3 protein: CASSESPGNSNQPQHF. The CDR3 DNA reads TGCGCCAGCAGTGAATCCCCAGGGAATAGCAATCAGCCCCAGCATTTT.

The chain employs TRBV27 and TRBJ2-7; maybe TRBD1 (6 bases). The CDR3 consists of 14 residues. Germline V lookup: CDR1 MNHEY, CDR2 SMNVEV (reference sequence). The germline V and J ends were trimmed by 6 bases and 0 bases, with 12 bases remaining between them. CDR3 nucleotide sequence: TGTGCCAGCAGGACAGGACTGAGCTCCTACGAGCAGTACTTC. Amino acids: CASRTGLSSYEQYF.